This TCR beta chain was found in a study of cytomegalovirus exposure and HLA in healthy donors. This PCR relied on a set of 60 Vbeta primers and 13 Jbeta primers. Libraries were prepared by immunoSEQ multiplex PCR; TCRdb keeps only in-frame clonotypes and omits some of them. The sample has about 210,000 clones; 82% are singletons. CDR1 is LNHNV and CDR2 is YYDKDF in the germline V gene (reference sequence). The CDR3 length is 14 residues. After removal of 5 bases from V and 0 bases from J, the junction contained 2 bases not matched to a gene. This clone came up a few times. Its antigen is undetermined. Study observations and caveats: The study had only CMV serostatus as immune exposure information. A later analysis linked a missense variant in DCLRE1C to the trimming of TCR beta V and J genes.

This sequence was found in a man aged 35-49 years in good health and CMV-seropositive. This chain uses TRBV15 with TRBJ1-1; TRBD1 agrees at 8 bases. Sequencing was done on a sample of PBMCs. CDR3 sequence reads: CATSGDRMNTEAFF. CDR3 in DNA: TGTGCCACCAGCGGGGACAGGATGAACACTGAAGCTTTCTTT.